This TCR beta chain was observed in a study of T cells in tuberculosis. Assay used: immunoSEQ multiplex PCR; TCRdb lists only in-frame clones, some missing. The sample records about 35,000 clones, approximately 93% being singletons. The CDR3 is 14 amino acids. Germline V gene sequence: CDR1 WSHSY, CDR2 SAAADI. Germline trimming cut 7 bases from V and 5 bases from J; bases unmatched to any gene: 4. Sequenced input: PBMCs. V and J are TRBV10-2 and TRBJ1-6; 8 bases line up with TRBD1. The source of this sequence is a donor aged 10-29 years with latent tuberculosis or without tuberculosis infection. This CDR3 reads CASTGTGDNSPLHF. The CDR3 coding sequence is TGCGCCAGCACCGGGACAGGAGATAATTCACCCCTCCACTTT.